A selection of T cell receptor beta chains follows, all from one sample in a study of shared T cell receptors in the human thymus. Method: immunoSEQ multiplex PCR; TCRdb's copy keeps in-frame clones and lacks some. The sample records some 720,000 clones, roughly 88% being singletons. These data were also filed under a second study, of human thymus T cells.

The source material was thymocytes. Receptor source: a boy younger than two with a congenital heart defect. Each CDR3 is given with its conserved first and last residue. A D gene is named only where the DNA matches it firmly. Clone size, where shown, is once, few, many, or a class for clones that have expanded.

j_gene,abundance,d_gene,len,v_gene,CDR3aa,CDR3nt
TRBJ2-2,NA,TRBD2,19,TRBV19,CASSIGAGTSGKDTGELFF,TGTGCCAGTAGTATCGGGGCCGGGACTAGCGGGAAAGACACCGGGGAGCTGTTTTTT
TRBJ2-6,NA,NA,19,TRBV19,CASSIATPDGDSGANVLTF,TGTGCCAGTAGTATAGCGACCCCGGACGGGGACTCTGGGGCCAACGTCCTGACTTTC
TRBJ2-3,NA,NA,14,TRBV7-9,CASSFPFPRGTQYF,TGTGCCAGCAGCTTTCCTTTTCCCAGGGGTACGCAGTATTTT
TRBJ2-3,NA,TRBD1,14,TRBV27,CASSPGQGTDTQYF,TGTGCCAGCAGCCCCGGACAGGGAACAGATACGCAGTATTTT
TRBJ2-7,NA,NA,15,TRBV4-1,CASSQDLVVGYEQYF,TGCGCCAGCAGCCAAGATCTAGTAGTGGGTTACGAGCAGTACTTC
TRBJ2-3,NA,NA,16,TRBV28,CASSLPSPPVGDTQYF,TGTGCCAGCAGTTTGCCTAGCCCTCCTGTCGGAGATACGCAGTATTTT
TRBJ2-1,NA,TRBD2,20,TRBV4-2,CASSRAPGLAGDRGYNEQFF,TGTGCCAGCAGCCGAGCACCGGGACTAGCGGGAGATCGGGGATACAATGAGCAGTTCTTC
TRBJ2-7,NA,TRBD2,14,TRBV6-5,CASTPSGSLLEQYF,TGTGCCAGCACTCCTAGCGGGAGTCTCCTCGAGCAGTACTTC
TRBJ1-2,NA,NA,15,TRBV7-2,CASSLVPGSRYGYTF,TGTGCCAGCAGCTTAGTGCCAGGTTCAAGATATGGCTACACCTTC
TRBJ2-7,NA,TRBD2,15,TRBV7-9,CASSLERELEGEQYF,TGTGCCAGCAGCTTAGAGCGGGAGTTGGAGGGCGAGCAGTACTTC
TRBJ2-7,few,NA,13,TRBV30,CAWSVSVSYEQYF,TGTGCCTGGAGTGTGTCAGTGTCCTACGAGCAGTACTTC
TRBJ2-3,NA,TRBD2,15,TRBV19,CASSNSGSVPDTQYF,TGTGCCAGTAGTAATAGCGGGAGTGTCCCAGATACGCAGTATTTT
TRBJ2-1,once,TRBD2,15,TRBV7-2,CASSLTSGDYNEQFF,TGTGCCAGCAGCTTGACTAGCGGGGACTACAATGAGCAGTTCTTC
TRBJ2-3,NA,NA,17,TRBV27,CASSLIGAAKFSDTQYF,TGTGCCAGCAGTTTAATTGGCGCGGCAAAGTTCTCAGATACGCAGTATTTT
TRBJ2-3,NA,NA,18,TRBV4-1,CASSQAPGAYLSTDTQYF,TGCGCCAGCAGCCAAGCCCCAGGGGCCTACCTTAGCACAGATACGCAGTATTTT
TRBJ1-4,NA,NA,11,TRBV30,CAWSVGGDLFF,TGTGCCTGGAGTGTGGGAGGAGACCTGTTTTTT
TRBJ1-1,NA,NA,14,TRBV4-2,CASSQTSENTEAFF,TGTGCCAGCAGCCAAACATCAGAGAACACTGAAGCTTTCTTT
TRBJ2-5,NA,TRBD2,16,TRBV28,CASSPGLAGAKWTQYF,TGTGCCAGCAGTCCCGGACTAGCGGGGGCCAAGTGGACCCAGTACTTC
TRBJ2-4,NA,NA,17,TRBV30,CAWSLDSAALAKNIQYF,TGTGCCTGGAGCCTGGACAGCGCAGCACTAGCCAAAAACATTCAGTACTTC
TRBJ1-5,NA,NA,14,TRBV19,CASSMGLSNQPQHF,TGTGCCAGTAGTATGGGGCTTAGCAATCAGCCCCAGCATTTT
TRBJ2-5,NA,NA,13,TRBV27,CASSSAGRETQYF,TGTGCCAGCAGTTCGGCAGGGCGAGAGACCCAGTACTTC
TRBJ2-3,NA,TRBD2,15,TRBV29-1,CSVYSGSWPTDTQYF,TGCAGCGTGTATAGCGGGAGCTGGCCCACAGATACGCAGTATTTT
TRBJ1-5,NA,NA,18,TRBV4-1,CASSPPLGGENSNQPQHF,TGCGCCAGCAGCCCTCCGCTGGGGGGAGAAAATAGCAATCAGCCCCAGCATTTT
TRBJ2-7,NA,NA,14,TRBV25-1,CANPTGLTTYEQYF,TGTGCCAACCCGACCGGGTTGACGACCTACGAGCAGTACTTC
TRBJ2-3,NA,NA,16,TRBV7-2,CASSLERDPSTDTQYF,TGTGCCAGCAGCTTAGAACGGGATCCTAGCACAGATACGCAGTATTTT